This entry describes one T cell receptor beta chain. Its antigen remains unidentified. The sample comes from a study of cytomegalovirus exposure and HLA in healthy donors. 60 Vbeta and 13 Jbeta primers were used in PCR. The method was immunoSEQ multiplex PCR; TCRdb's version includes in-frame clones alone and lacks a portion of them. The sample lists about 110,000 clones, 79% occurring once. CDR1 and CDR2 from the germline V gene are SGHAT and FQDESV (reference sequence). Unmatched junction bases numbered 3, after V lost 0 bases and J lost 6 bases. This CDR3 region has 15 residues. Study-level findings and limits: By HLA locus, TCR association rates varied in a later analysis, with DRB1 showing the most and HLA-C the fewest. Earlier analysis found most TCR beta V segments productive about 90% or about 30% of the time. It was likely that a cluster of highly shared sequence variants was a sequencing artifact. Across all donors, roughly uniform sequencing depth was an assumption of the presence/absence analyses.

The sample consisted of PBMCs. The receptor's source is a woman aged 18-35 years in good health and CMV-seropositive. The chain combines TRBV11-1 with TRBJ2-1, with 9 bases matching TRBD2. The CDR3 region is CASSLASAGGNEQFF. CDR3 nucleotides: TGTGCCAGCAGCTTAGCCTCAGCGGGAGGCAATGAGCAGTTCTTC.